This TCR beta chain was found in a study of glioma-infiltrating T cells after dendritic cell vaccination. The V and J ends lost 0 bases and 7 bases, in that order; junction bases with no gene match: 3. Germline V gene lookup returns CDR1 SGHDT and CDR2 YYEEEE. The CDR3 length is 14 residues. Up to 2 ug genomic DNA was used for TCRB CDR3 amplification. The PCR used 60 V beta and 13 J beta primers. TCRdb's copy holds only in-frame clones and misses some; the assay was immunoSEQ multiplex PCR. Of more than 9,000 clones listed, 81% were seen once; the top ten hold over 40%. This sample's time point: after dendritic cell vaccination, including at tumor progression/relapse.

The chain uses TRBV5-6 and TRBJ1-5; 8 positions agree with TRBD1. The sample consisted of blood, taken after dendritic cell vaccination. This receptor was taken from a human donor with glioblastoma. The CDR3 DNA follows: TGTGCCAGCAGCTTGGCAGGGGGCGGGCAGCCCCAGCATTTT. This sequence encodes CASSLAGGGQPQHF.